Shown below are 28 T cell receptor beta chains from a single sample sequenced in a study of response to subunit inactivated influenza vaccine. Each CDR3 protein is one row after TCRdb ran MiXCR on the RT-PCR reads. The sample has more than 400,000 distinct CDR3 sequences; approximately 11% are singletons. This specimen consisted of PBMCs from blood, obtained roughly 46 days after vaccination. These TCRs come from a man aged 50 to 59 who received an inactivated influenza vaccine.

The CDR3: CSARDPVTSGDGDEQFF. The CDR3, as DNA: TGCAGTGCTAGAGATCCCGTGACTAGCGGTGATGGGGATGAGCAGTTCTTC. The chain is built from TRBV20-1 and TRBJ2-1; TRBD2 matches 9 bases. Germline CDR1 reads DFQATT; CDR2 reads SNEGSKA (reference sequence). Trimming removed 0 bases from V and 8 bases from J; junction bases left unmatched: 14. The CDR3 consists of 17 residues.

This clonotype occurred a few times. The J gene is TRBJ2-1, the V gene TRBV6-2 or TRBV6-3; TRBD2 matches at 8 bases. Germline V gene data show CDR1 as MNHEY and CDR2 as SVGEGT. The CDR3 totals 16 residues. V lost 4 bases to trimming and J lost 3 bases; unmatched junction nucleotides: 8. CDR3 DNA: TGTGCCAGCAGTTCAACCGGGACTAGATACTACAATGAGCAGTTCTTC. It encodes CASSSTGTRYYNEQFF.

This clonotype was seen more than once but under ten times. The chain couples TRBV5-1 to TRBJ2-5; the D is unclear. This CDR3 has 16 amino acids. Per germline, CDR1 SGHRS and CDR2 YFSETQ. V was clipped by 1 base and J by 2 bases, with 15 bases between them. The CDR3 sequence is CASSLSLGSRQETQYF. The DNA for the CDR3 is TGCGCCAGCAGCTTGAGTTTGGGTTCGAGGCAAGAGACCCAGTACTTC. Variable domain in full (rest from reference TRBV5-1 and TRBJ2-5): KAGVTQTPRYLIKTRGQQVTLSCSPISGHRSVSWYQQTPGQGLQFLFEYFSETQRNKGNFPGRFSGRQFSNSRSEMNVSTLELGDSALYLCASSLSLGSRQETQYFGPGTRLLVL.

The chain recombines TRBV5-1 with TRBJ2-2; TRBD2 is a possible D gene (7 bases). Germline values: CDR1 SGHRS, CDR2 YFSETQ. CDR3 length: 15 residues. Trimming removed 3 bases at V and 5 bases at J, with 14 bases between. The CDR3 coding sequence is TGCGCCAGCAGCTCGGACGGGGGGCCTACCGGGGAGCTGTTTTTT. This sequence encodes CASSSDGGPTGELFF.

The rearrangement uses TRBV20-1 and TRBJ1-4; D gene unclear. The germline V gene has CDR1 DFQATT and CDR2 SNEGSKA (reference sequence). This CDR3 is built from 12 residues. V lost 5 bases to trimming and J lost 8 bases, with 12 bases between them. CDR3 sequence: CSAPIKGEKLFF. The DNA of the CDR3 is TGCAGTGCTCCTATAAAAGGAGAAAAACTGTTTTTT.

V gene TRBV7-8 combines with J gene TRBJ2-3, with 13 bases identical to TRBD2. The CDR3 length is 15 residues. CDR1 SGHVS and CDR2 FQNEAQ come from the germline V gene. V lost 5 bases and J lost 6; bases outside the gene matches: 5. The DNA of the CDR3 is TGTGCCAGCAGCATGGGGACTAGCGGGGTGGATACGCAGTATTTT. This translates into CASSMGTSGVDTQYF.

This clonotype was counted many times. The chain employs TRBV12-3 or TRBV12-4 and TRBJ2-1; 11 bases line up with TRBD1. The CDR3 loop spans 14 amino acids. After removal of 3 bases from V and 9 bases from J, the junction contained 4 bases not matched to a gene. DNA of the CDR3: TGTGCCAGCAGTTTTGGACAGGGGGCCGGTGAGCAGTTCTTC. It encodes CASSFGQGAGEQFF.

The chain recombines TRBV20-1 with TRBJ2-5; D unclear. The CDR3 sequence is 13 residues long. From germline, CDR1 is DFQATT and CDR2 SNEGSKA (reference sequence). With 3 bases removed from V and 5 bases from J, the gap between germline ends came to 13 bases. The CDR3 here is CSARALLVETQYF. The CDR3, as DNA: TGCAGTGCTAGGGCACTTTTGGTGGAGACCCAGTACTTC.

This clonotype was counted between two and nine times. The CDR3 loop is CASSFRTGANTEAFF. DNA for the CDR3: TGTGCCAGCAGCTTTAGGACAGGGGCTAACACTGAAGCTTTCTTT. V usage is TRBV7-2 and J usage is TRBJ1-1; 9 nucleotides line up with TRBD1. V lost 3 bases and J lost 2; bases outside the gene matches: 4. The CDR3 loop spans 15 amino acids. Germline V gives CDR1 SGHTA, CDR2 FQGNSA.

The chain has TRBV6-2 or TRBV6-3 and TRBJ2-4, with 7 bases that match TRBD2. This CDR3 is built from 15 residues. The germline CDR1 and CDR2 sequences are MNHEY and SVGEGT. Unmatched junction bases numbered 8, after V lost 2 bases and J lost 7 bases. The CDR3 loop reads CASSYRAGVYNIQYF. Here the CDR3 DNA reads TGTGCCAGCAGTTACAGGGCGGGAGTTTATAACATTCAGTACTTC.

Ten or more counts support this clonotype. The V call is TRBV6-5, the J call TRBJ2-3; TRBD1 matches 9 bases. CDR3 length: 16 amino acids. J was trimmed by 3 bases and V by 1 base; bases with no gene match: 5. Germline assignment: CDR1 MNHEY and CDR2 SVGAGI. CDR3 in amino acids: CASSYFGGQGTDTQYF. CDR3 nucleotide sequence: TGTGCCAGCAGTTACTTCGGGGGACAGGGTACAGATACGCAGTATTTT.

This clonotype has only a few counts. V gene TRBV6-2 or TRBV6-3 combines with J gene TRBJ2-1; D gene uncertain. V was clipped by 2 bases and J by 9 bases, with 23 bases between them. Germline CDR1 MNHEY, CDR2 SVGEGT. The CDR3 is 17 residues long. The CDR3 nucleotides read TGTGCCAGCAGTTACGGGCTAGTAGAATCCGCCTACGGTGAGCAGTTCTTC. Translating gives CASSYGLVESAYGEQFF.

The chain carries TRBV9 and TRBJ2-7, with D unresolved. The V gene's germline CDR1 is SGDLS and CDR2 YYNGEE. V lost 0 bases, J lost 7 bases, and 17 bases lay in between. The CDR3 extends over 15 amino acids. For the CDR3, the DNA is TGTGCCAGCAGCGTAGATCAACACCCGCTGGAGGAGCAGTACTTC. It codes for CASSVDQHPLEEQYF.

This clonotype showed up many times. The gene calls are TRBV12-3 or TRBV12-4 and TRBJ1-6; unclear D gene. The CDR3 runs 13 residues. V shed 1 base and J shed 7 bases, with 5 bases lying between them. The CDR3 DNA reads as TGTGCCAGCAGTTTAGTTGTGAATTCACCCCTCCACTTT. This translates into CASSLVVNSPLHF.

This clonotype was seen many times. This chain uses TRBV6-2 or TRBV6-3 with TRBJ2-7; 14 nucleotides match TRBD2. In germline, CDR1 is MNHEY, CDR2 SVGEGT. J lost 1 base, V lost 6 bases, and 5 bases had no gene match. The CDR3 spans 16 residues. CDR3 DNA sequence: TGTGCCAGCAGGCGACTAGCGGGAGGGCTTTCCTACGAGCAGTACTTC. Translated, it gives CASRRLAGGLSYEQYF.

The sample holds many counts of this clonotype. DNA for the CDR3: TGTGCCAGCAGCTTTAGCGGGAGAATTGACGAGCAGTACTTC. Translating it yields CASSFSGRIDEQYF. The genes are TRBV7-8 and TRBJ2-7; 9 bases map to TRBD2. Germline-derived CDR1 and CDR2 are SGHVS and FQNEAQ. J gave up 5 bases and V 3 bases, and 5 bases lay outside the gene matches. This CDR3 has 14 amino acids.

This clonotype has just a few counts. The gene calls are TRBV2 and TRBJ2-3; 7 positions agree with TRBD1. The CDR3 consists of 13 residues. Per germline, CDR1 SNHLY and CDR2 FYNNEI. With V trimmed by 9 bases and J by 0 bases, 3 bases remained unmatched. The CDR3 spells CASRQGSTDTQYF. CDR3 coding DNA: TGTGCCAGTAGACAGGGTAGCACAGATACGCAGTATTTT.

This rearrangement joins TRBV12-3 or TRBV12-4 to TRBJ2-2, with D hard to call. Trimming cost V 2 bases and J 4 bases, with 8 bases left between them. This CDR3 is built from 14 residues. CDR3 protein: CASSLLGITGELFF. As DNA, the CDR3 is TGTGCCAGCAGTTTATTGGGGATCACCGGGGAGCTGTTTTTT.

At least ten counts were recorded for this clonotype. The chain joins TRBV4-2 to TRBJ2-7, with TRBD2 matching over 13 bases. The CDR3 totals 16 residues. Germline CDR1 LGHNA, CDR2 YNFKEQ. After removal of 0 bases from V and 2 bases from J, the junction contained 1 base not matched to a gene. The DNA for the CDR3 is TGTGCCAGCAGCCAAGAAGGGACTAGCGGGACCTACGAGCAGTACTTC. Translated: CASSQEGTSGTYEQYF.

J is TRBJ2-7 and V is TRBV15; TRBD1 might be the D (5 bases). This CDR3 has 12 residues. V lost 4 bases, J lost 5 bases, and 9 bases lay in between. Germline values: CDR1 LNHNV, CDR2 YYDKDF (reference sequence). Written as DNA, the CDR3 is TGTGCCACCAGCACCGGCAGGGACGAGCAGTACTTC. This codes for CATSTGRDEQYF.

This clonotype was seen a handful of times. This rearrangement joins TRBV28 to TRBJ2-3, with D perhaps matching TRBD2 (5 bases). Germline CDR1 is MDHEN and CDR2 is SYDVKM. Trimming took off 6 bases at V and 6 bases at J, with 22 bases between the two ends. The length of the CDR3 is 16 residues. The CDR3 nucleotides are TGTGCCAGCAGCATACTAGGACTTCAAGAGAGTGATACGCAGTATTTT. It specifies CASSILGLQESDTQYF.

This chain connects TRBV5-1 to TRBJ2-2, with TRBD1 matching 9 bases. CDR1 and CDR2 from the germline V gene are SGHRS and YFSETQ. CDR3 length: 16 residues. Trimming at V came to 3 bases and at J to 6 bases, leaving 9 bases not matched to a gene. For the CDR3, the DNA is TGCGCCAGCAGCTCACAGGGGGCGCGGATCCCCGGGGAGCTGTTTTTT. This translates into CASSSQGARIPGELFF.

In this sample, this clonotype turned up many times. In DNA, the CDR3 is TGCAGCGTTGATGCACTCCCGGGTGAGCAGTTCTTC. Its protein product is CSVDALPGEQFF. V usage is TRBV29-1 and J usage is TRBJ2-1; no reliable D call. Germline CDR1 SQVTM, CDR2 ANQGSEA. The CDR3 has 12 residues. The V end lost 3 bases, the J end lost 9 bases, and 12 bases lay between the germline ends.

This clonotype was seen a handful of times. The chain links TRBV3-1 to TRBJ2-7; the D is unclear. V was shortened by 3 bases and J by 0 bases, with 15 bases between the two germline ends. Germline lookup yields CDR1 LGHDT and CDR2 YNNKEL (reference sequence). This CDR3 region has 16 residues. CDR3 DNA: TGTGCCAGCAGCCAGGGTCGGCGGCTGAGCTCCTACGAGCAGTACTTC. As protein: CASSQGRRLSSYEQYF.

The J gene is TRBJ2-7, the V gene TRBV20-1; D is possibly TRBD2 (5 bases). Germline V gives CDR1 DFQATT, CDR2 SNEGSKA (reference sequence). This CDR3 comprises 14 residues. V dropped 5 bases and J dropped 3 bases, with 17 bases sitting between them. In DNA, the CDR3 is TGCAGTGCTCCACTATTCCCTAGCCTCTACGAGCAGTACTTC. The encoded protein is CSAPLFPSLYEQYF.

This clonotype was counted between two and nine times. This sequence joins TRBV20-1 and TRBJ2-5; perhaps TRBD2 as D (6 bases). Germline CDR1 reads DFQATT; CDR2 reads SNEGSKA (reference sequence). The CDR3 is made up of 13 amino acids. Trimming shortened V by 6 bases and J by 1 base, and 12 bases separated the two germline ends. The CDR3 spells CSAWTTSQETQYF. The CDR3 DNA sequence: TGCAGTGCCTGGACTACATCCCAAGAGACCCAGTACTTC.

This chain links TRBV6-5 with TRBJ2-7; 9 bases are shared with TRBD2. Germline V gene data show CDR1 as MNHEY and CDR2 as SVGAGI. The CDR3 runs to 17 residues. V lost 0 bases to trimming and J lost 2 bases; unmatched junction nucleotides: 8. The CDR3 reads CASSYSPGLAFPYEQYF. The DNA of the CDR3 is TGTGCCAGCAGTTACTCCCCGGGACTAGCCTTCCCCTACGAGCAGTACTTC.

CDR3 DNA sequence: TGTGCCAGCAGGGCGGCACAGCTCAATCAGCCCCAGCATTTT. The encoded protein is CASRAAQLNQPQHF. V and J are TRBV2 and TRBJ1-5, with D uncertain. Per germline, CDR1 SNHLY and CDR2 FYNNEI. Trimming removed 6 bases at V and 3 bases at J, with 12 bases between. The CDR3 covers 14 residues.